Below, one T cell receptor beta chain is given with its context. What it binds is unknown. The data derive from a study of T cell responses to AZD1222 COVID-19 vaccine. As for the study in general: Pooling of second doses given at about 4 or about 12 weeks was done. Study outcomes and limitations: In a largely white British group with more females than males, clonal diversity was possibly underestimated.

The germline V gene encodes CDR1 SGHTA and CDR2 FQGNSA. The length of the CDR3 is 15 residues. Losses at the gene ends were 5 bases for V and 4 bases for J; bases not matched to a gene: 10. Sequenced by immunoSEQ multiplex PCR; TCRdb stores in-frame clones only, minus some. This table has 120,000 or so clones, about 90% appearing once. The source of this sequence is an adult in good health. This chain uses TRBV7-2 with TRBJ2-5, with TRBD2 identical over 7 bases. The starting material was peripheral blood, obtained on day 0 of AZD1222 vaccination. As DNA, the CDR3 is TGTGCCAGCAGCCCGGTGGGGGGGATGGGAGAGACCCAGTACTTC. Its protein product is CASSPVGGMGETQYF.